The 17 T cell receptor beta chains below come from one sample, sequenced in a study of beta chain features in type 1 diabetes listed by TCRdb under 2018. Libraries were prepared through the immunoSEQ multiplex PCR assay. All of the isolated RNA was reverse transcribed with the High Capacity cDNA Reverse Transcription Kit, so expressed TCRB transcripts were sequenced. The table was pulled from immuneACCESS by TCRdb, which kept in-frame rearrangements only. Such tables lose some clones; where checked, under half of the loss comes from unresolved V genes, and the rest has no known cause. For this sample there are around 250,000 clones; approximately 15% appear just once. The biggest ten clones account for roughly 0.02% of the sample. The paper's findings and limits, for the study overall: In all four CD4+ subsets, TCRB CDR3 length was moderately but significantly shorter in type 1 diabetes patients.

These receptors have no known antigen. The sample was naive CD4+ T cells from blood. According to the study, the label for this sample's cell subset or site signals: true naive CD4+ T cells. These receptors were collected from a man between 25 and 39 years old with type 1 diabetes.

The CDR3 loop reads CASSEQGNTGELFF. The CDR3 DNA is TGTGCCAGCAGTGAGCAGGGAAACACCGGGGAGCTGTTTTTT. This sequence joins TRBV6-4 and TRBJ2-2; TRBD1 might be the D (5 bases). The ends were cut back, 3 bases at V and 2 bases at J, with 7 bases in the middle. Germline assignment: CDR1 MRHNA and CDR2 SNTAGT. This CDR3 spans 14 amino acids.

This clone was seen more than once but under ten times. This chain joins TRBV11-2 and TRBJ2-5; D gene ambiguous. The CDR3 sequence is 14 residues long. V lost 5 bases and J 2 bases, leaving 12 bases between the germline ends. Germline CDR1 and CDR2: SGHAT and FQNNGV. CDR3 loop: CASSPSWVQETQYF. For the CDR3, the DNA is TGTGCCAGCAGCCCTAGTTGGGTTCAAGAGACCCAGTACTTC.

This clone was counted a few times. This chain joins TRBV2 and TRBJ1-4; 7 nucleotides align to TRBD1. Trimming cost V 6 bases and J 0 bases; bases outside gene matches: 4. This CDR3 is built from 15 residues. CDR1 and CDR2 (germline): SNHLY, FYNNEI. The CDR3 spells CASRGQPATNEKLFF. CDR3 bases: TGTGCCAGCAGGGGACAGCCCGCAACTAATGAAAAACTGTTTTTT.

The chain employs TRBV9 and TRBJ1-2, with D uncertain. CDR3 length: 12 residues. Looked up from germline, CDR1 is SGDLS and CDR2 is YYNGEE. V was shortened by 4 bases and J by 7 bases, with 11 bases between the two germline ends. The CDR3 DNA follows: TGTGCCAGCAGCCCCTCTATCGGTGGCTACACCTTC. Protein: CASSPSIGGYTF.

This sequence joins TRBV6-5 and TRBJ2-7; maybe TRBD2 (6 bases). The CDR3 is 15 residues long. Between the trimmed V and J ends, which lost 6 bases and 2 bases, there was a span of 17 bases. The germline V gene has CDR1 MNHEY and CDR2 SVGAGI. The CDR3 region has the DNA TGTGCCAGCAGGGGCAGGGAGGATGGCGCCTACGAGCAGTACTTC. Translated, it gives CASRGREDGAYEQYF.

The V and J genes are TRBV10-3 and TRBJ2-7, with D possibly being TRBD1 (6 bases). The V end was cut by 7 bases, the J end by 1 base, with 8 bases between. The germline V gene has CDR1 ENHRY and CDR2 SYGVKD. The CDR3 is 12 residues long. The CDR3 region is CAIKDSSYEQYF. The CDR3 bases are TGTGCCATCAAGGACAGTTCCTACGAGCAGTACTTC.

The chain recombines TRBV4-1 with TRBJ2-7; TRBD2 agrees at 14 bases. In germline, CDR1 is MGHRA, CDR2 YSYEKL. The CDR3 totals 15 residues. Trimming removed 3 bases from V and 3 bases from J; junction bases left unmatched: 1. CDR3 coding DNA: TGCGCCAGCAGCCATGGACTAGCGGGGGGCTACGAGCAGTACTTC. It encodes CASSHGLAGGYEQYF.

This clone was recorded a few times. The chain recombines TRBV19 with TRBJ1-5, with D possibly being TRBD1 (6 bases). CDR1 is LNHDA and CDR2 is SQIVND in the germline V gene (reference sequence). The CDR3 has 15 amino acids. V shed 5 bases and J shed 11 bases, with 22 bases lying between them. CDR3 sequence: CASSLERDTYRAQHF. The CDR3 DNA reads TGTGCCAGTAGTCTGGAGCGGGACACCTATCGGGCCCAGCATTTT.

This clone was observed a handful of times. This sequence joins TRBV28 and TRBJ1-1; D is ambiguous. Germline lookup yields CDR1 MDHEN and CDR2 SYDVKM. The CDR3 is 11 residues long. V was pared by 5 bases and J by 3 bases, with 4 bases between. The CDR3 region is CASSLDTEAFF. The CDR3 coding sequence is TGTGCCAGCAGTCTAGACACTGAAGCTTTCTTT.

A few counts support this clone. The V and J genes are TRBV6-5 and TRBJ2-7, with 7 bases matching TRBD2. There are 14 residues in the CDR3. The V segment lost 4 bases and the J segment 2 bases; nucleotides outside the gene matches: 5. The germline V gene has CDR1 MNHEY and CDR2 SVGAGI. As DNA, the CDR3 is TGTGCCAGCAGTTTCACTAGCGATCCCTACGAGCAGTACTTC. Protein product: CASSFTSDPYEQYF.

This clone has only a few counts. V is TRBV30 and J is TRBJ1-2; TRBD1 is a possible D gene (5 bases). V dropped 4 bases and J dropped 7 bases, with 13 bases sitting between them. The CDR3 contains 12 residues. Germline V CDR1 and CDR2: GTSNPN, SVGIG (reference sequence). The CDR3 protein is CAWTGVIGGYTF. As DNA, the CDR3 is TGTGCCTGGACGGGGGTTATAGGTGGCTACACCTTC.

V usage is TRBV5-1 and J usage is TRBJ1-4; D might be TRBD1 (6 bases). Germline V CDR1 and CDR2: SGHRS, YFSETQ. This CDR3 has 16 residues. Trimming removed 0 bases at V and 4 bases at J, with 13 bases between. CDR3 nucleotide sequence: TGCGCCAGCAGCTTGGGTCTCCGGGACAATAATGAAAAACTGTTTTTT. Encoded protein: CASSLGLRDNNEKLFF.

Only a few counts were recorded for this clone. V gene TRBV5-1 combines with J gene TRBJ2-2; 7 bases line up with TRBD2. With V trimmed by 1 base and J by 6 bases, 3 bases remained unmatched. Germline V CDR1 and CDR2: SGHRS, YFSETQ. The CDR3 is made up of 14 amino acids. This chain's CDR3 is CASSLLGGPGELFF. CDR3 nucleotides: TGCGCCAGCAGCTTGTTGGGAGGGCCCGGGGAGCTGTTTTTT.

This clone was counted a few times. CDR3 region: CASSADRDTEAFF. CDR3 in DNA: TGTGCCAGCAGTGCGGACAGGGACACTGAAGCTTTCTTT. The chain employs TRBV27 and TRBJ1-1; 8 nucleotides match TRBD1. This CDR3 spans 13 amino acids. Germline CDR1 MNHEY, CDR2 SMNVEV (reference sequence). J was trimmed by 3 bases and V by 5 bases; bases with no gene match: 2.

This clone occurred a few times. The V call is TRBV7-9, the J call TRBJ1-4; 9 bases agree with TRBD1. Germline lookup yields CDR1 SEHNR and CDR2 FQNEAQ (reference sequence). V shed 4 bases, J shed 8 bases, and the junction held 5 bases outside the gene matches. CDR3 length equals 14 residues. The CDR3 region is CASSSGTGQEKLFF. DNA for the CDR3: TGTGCCAGCAGCTCCGGGACAGGGCAAGAAAAACTGTTTTTT. Supplemented by reference TRBV7-9 and TRBJ1-4, the full variable domain reads DTGVSQNPRHKITKRGQNVTFRCDPISEHNRLYWYRQTLGQGPEFLTYFQNEAQLEKSRLLSDRFSAERPKGSFSTLEIQRTEQGDSAMYLCASSSGTGQEKLFFGSGTQLSVL.

This chain joins TRBV5-1 and TRBJ2-5, with D possibly TRBD2 on 6 matching bases. The CDR3 totals 14 residues. Trimming took 1 base from V and 5 from J, leaving 12 bases between them. Germline V CDR1 and CDR2: SGHRS, YFSETQ. In DNA form, the CDR3 reads TGCGCCAGCAGCTTGCACGCGGGAAAGGAGACCCAGTACTTC. As protein: CASSLHAGKETQYF.

This clone was detected a few times. J is TRBJ1-5 and V is TRBV7-9; the D gene is possibly TRBD1 (5 bases). The CDR3 covers 15 residues. The V gene's germline CDR1 is SEHNR and CDR2 FQNEAQ (reference sequence). Trimming shortened V by 0 bases and J by 6 bases, and 12 bases separated the two germline ends. CDR3 sequence reads: CASSLAGAGPQPQHF. CDR3 sequence (DNA): TGTGCCAGCAGCTTAGCAGGCGCGGGGCCTCAGCCCCAGCATTTT.